This passage covers 12 T cell receptor beta chains from one sample sequenced in a study of T-cell reconstitution after alpha-beta-depleted transplantation in children. For TCRbeta, the library was prepared with unique molecular identifiers. TCRdb called the PCR reads again in MiXCR, with one record for every CDR3 protein. The sample yields around 580,000 distinct CDR3 sequences, approximately 22% seen once. Source: PBMCs, mostly from graft donor cells, taken 360 days after TCRalphabeta/CD19-depleted stem cell transplant. The receptors were gathered from a boy under two years old who had a stem cell transplant for acute myeloid leukemia, so the T cells may come from the graft donor.

The chain uses TRBV11-2 and TRBJ2-5; D unclear. CDR1 is SGHAT, CDR2 FQNNGV, per germline. Trimming removed 4 bases from V and 2 bases from J, with 14 bases in between. CDR3 length equals 15 residues. The CDR3 DNA sequence: TGTGCCAGCAGCTCTTCTAGTTCCCATCAAGAGACCCAGTACTTC. Translating gives CASSSSSSHQETQYF.

The table lists this clonotype with a few counts. This chain links TRBV7-6 with TRBJ2-1; TRBD1 is a possible D gene (6 bases). The V gene's germline CDR1 is SGHVS and CDR2 FNYEAQ. Trimming stripped 5 bases from V and 2 bases from J, with 16 bases between. This CDR3 comprises 16 residues. Here the CDR3 reads CASSPKQGAPYNEQFF. CDR3 coding DNA: TGTGCCAGCAGCCCAAAACAGGGAGCCCCCTACAATGAGCAGTTCTTC.

This clonotype was recorded once. V is TRBV28 and J is TRBJ1-5; perhaps TRBD1 as D (5 bases). The CDR3 runs 16 residues. Trimming left V 3 bases short and J 4 bases short, with 16 bases between. Looked up from germline, CDR1 is MDHEN and CDR2 is SYDVKM. This CDR3 reads CASSFDLRAWNQPQHF. In nucleotides, the CDR3 is TGTGCCAGCAGTTTTGACCTCAGGGCATGGAATCAGCCCCAGCATTTT.

The chain couples TRBV10-2 to TRBJ2-3; tentatively, D is TRBD2 (6 bases). V lost 1 base and J 8 bases, leaving 13 bases between the germline ends. CDR3 length: 14 residues. CDR1 is WSHSY, CDR2 SAAADI, per germline. CDR3 sequence (DNA): TGCGCCAGCAGTGAGTGGGTAGACGGGAGTACGCAGTATTTT. This sequence encodes CASSEWVDGSTQYF.

This clonotype was counted a few times. The chain carries TRBV27 and TRBJ2-3; no reliable D call. CDR3 length: 12 amino acids. Germline V lookup: CDR1 MNHEY, CDR2 SMNVEV (reference sequence). With 6 bases removed from V and 5 bases from J, the gap between germline ends came to 9 bases. The CDR3 DNA reads TGTGCCAGCAGATCACTCGGAGATACGCAGTATTTT. Its translation: CASRSLGDTQYF.

This clonotype has ten or more counts. The chain uses TRBV12-3 or TRBV12-4 and TRBJ2-3; D is unclear. The CDR3 covers 13 residues. The germline V and J ends were trimmed by 8 bases and 0 bases, with 9 bases remaining between them. The CDR3 spells CASFHSSTDTQYF. The CDR3 DNA follows: TGTGCCAGCTTCCATTCTAGCACAGATACGCAGTATTTT.

The chain carries TRBV5-1 and TRBJ2-4, with 9 bases identical to TRBD1. Germline loops: CDR1 SGHRS, CDR2 YFSETQ. The V and J ends lost 5 bases and 4 bases, in that order; junction bases with no gene match: 13. The CDR3 covers 17 residues. The CDR3 DNA sequence: TGCGCCAGCAGGAGTGGACAGGGGACCGCCGGGAAAAACATTCAGTACTTC. This codes for CASRSGQGTAGKNIQYF.

The sample holds many counts of this clonotype. This chain links TRBV20-1 with TRBJ2-2, with 10 bases matching TRBD1. CDR3 length equals 14 residues. Germline V gives CDR1 DFQATT, CDR2 SNEGSKA (reference sequence). V lost 5 bases and J lost 6; bases outside the gene matches: 6. Written as DNA, the CDR3 is TGCAGTGCTGTACCGGGACAGGGGTCCGGGGAGCTGTTTTTT. It specifies CSAVPGQGSGELFF.

This clonotype was observed a few times. CDR3 bases: TGTGCCAGCAGACCAGACAGGGGAGGCAATTCACCCCTCCACTTT. It yields the protein CASRPDRGGNSPLHF. The gene calls are TRBV6-1 and TRBJ1-6; TRBD1 aligns across 8 bases. The CDR3 is 15 residues long. Germline V gene lookup returns CDR1 MNHNS and CDR2 SASEGT. V dropped 6 bases and J dropped 7; count of bases not matched to a gene: 8.

V gene TRBV6-1 combines with J gene TRBJ2-5; D is perhaps TRBD1 or TRBD2 (5 bases each). From germline, CDR1 is MNHNS and CDR2 SASEGT. V dropped 6 bases and J dropped 1 base, with 12 bases sitting between them. This CDR3 region has 14 residues. For the CDR3, the DNA is TGTGCCAGCAGAGACCGGGACGGCCAAGAGACCCAGTACTTC. Its protein product is CASRDRDGQETQYF.

This clonotype appeared a few times. V is TRBV20-1 and J is TRBJ1-1; D is unclear. The germline V and J ends were trimmed by 3 bases and 11 bases, with 19 bases remaining between them. The germline V gene encodes CDR1 DFQATT and CDR2 SNEGSKA (reference sequence). The CDR3 runs 13 residues. The CDR3 DNA is TGCAGTGCTAGTAGTTTTAGGCTCGGGCTTGCTTTCTTT. Translating gives CSASSFRLGLAFF.

This chain joins TRBV29-1 and TRBJ2-5; no clear D. Between the trimmed V and J ends, which lost 2 bases and 3 bases, there was a span of 13 bases. The germline gives CDR1 SQVTM, CDR2 ANQGSEA. This CDR3 has 14 amino acids. The CDR3 reads CSVENTAAKETQYF. In DNA form, the CDR3 reads TGCAGCGTTGAAAATACAGCTGCTAAAGAGACCCAGTACTTC.